Ten or more counts support the clone carrying this TCR beta chain. A library of TCRbeta sequences, prepared with unique molecular identifiers, was generated. TCRdb re-analysed the PCR reads in MiXCR, keeping a single row per CDR3 protein. The sample carries hundreds of thousands of distinct CDR3 sequences, 16% recorded once. The data were obtained in a study of T-cell reconstitution after alpha-beta-depleted transplantation in children. Trimming took off 0 bases at V and 8 bases at J, with 8 bases between the two ends. Germline CDR1 is LNHNV and CDR2 is YYDKDF (reference sequence). This CDR3 is 13 amino acids long.

The V call is TRBV15, the J call TRBJ2-1; D call uncertain. The receptor was derived from a human donor who donated a stem cell graft to a child with acute myeloid leukemia. This specimen was PBMCs from the stem cell graft donor, taken from the stem cell graft. The CDR3 here is CATSREVEDEQFF. The DNA for the CDR3 is TGTGCCACCAGCAGAGAAGTGGAAGATGAGCAGTTCTTC.